This TCR beta chain was identified in a study of response to subunit inactivated influenza vaccine. Findings of the study overall: Authors suggested each seasonal influenza vaccination recruits few new T cells.

This CDR3 is 14 amino acids long. Trimming left V 5 bases short and J 5 bases short, with 16 bases between. Germline CDR1 and CDR2: SGHTA and FQGNSA. A note on this clonotype: As yet, its antigen is unknown.

One entry per CDR3 protein results from TCRdb running MiXCR on the RT-PCR reads. The sample carries 610,000 or so distinct CDR3 sequences, 14% recorded once. The V and J genes are TRBV7-2 and TRBJ2-7; either TRBD1 or TRBD2 may fit D (5 bases each). Source: PBMCs from blood, taken 11 to 12 days after vaccination. The TCR sequence derives from a man aged 50 to 59 who received an inactivated influenza vaccine. CDR3 in DNA: TGTGCCAGCAGCAAGGGACCAGAAAACCACGAGCAGTACTTC. It specifies CASSKGPENHEQYF.